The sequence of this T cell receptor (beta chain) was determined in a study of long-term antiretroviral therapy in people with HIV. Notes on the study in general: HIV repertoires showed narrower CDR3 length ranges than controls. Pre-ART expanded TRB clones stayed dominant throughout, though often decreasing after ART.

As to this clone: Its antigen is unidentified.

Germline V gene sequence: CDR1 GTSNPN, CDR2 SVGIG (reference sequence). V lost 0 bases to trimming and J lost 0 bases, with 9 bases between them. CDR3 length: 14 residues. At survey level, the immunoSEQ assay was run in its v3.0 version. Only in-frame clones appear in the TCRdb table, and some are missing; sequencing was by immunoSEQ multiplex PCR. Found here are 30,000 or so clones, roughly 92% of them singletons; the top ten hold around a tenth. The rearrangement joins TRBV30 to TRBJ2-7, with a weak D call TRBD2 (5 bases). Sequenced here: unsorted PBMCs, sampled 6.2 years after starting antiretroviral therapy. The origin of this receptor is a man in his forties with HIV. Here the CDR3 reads CAWSVLGSSYEQYF. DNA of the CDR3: TGTGCCTGGAGTGTACTAGGGAGCTCCTACGAGCAGTACTTC. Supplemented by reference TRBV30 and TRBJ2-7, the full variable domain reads SQTIHQWPATLVQPVGSPLSLECTVEGTSNPNLYWYRQAAGRGLQLLFYSVGIGQISSEVPQNLSASRPQDRQFILSSKKLLLSDSGFYLCAWSVLGSSYEQYFGPGTRLTVT.